The entry that follows covers one TCR beta chain sequence. Its specificity is not known. Other DNA sequences in this specimen translate into the identical CDR3. The data are from a study of shared clonotypes between healthy human individuals. The wider study: The composition of the donors was a couple of women and three men aged 18 to 49. Study-level findings and limits: The study found lower generation probabilities in non-shared clonotypes than in those shared by all four donors. The study generally estimated greater richness for naive than memory subsets.

Generated by immunoSEQ multiplex PCR, the TCRdb table keeps only in-frame clones and is missing some. The sample contains about 2 million clones, about 95% of which appear only once. The naive CD8 subset, CD45RO-negative cells positively selected for CCR7, excluded terminally differentiated effector memory CD45RA+ cells. The donor population consisted of healthy HIV-negative adults with no recent acute infections or vaccinations. The CDR3 length is 13 residues. Germline V gene data show CDR1 as SGHAT and CDR2 as FQNNGV. V was trimmed by 1 base and J by 4 bases, leaving 5 bases between them. This sequence originates from a man in his late teens or twenties in good health. The gene calls are TRBV11-2 and TRBJ2-1; no reliable D call. Sequenced material: naive CD8+ T cells sorted from blood. The DNA for the CDR3 is TGTGCCAGCAGCTTAGTAGCTTACAATGAGCAGTTCTTC. Encoded protein: CASSLVAYNEQFF.